These T cell receptor beta chains were read from a single sample in a study of blood T cell repertoires in COVID-19. This table comes from immunoSEQ multiplex PCR, and its TCRdb copy is limited to in-frame clones, with some not included. The table shows around 130,000 clones, with 85% to 90% occurring only once. What was sequenced was peripheral blood. The receptors originated from a human donor in a cohort sampled during active COVID-19. CDR3s include the opening cysteine and the closing phenylalanine or tryptophan. The D gene is left open where the match is weak. Clone size is not always given. Where it is, it says once, few, many or a class for expanded clones.

CDR3 protein: CSVVQGESQYF; CDR3 DNA: TGCAGCGTTGTACAGGGGGAGTCCCAGTACTTC; D gene: TRBD1; clone size: NA; V gene: TRBV29-1; J gene: TRBJ2-5
CDR3 protein: CASGLVLRDRGSTDTQYF; CDR3 DNA: TGTGCTAGTGGTTTGGTGTTAAGGGACCGGGGGAGCACAGATACGCAGTATTTT; D gene: NA; clone size: NA; V gene: TRBV12-5; J gene: TRBJ2-3
CDR3 protein: CASSPPGTGYEQYF; CDR3 DNA: TGTGCCAGCTCACCGCCCGGGACAGGGTATGAGCAGTACTTC; D gene: TRBD1; clone size: NA; V gene: TRBV18; J gene: TRBJ2-7
CDR3 protein: CASSVGLSTDTQYF; CDR3 DNA: TGTGCCAGCAGTGTGGGACTCAGCACAGATACGCAGTATTTT; D gene: NA; clone size: NA; V gene: TRBV28; J gene: TRBJ2-3
CDR3 protein: CASSDLGDRFF; CDR3 DNA: TGTGCCAGCAGTGATCTCGGAGACCGTTTCTTT; D gene: NA; clone size: NA; V gene: TRBV2; J gene: TRBJ1-1
CDR3 protein: CASSQGSGQGGNTIYF; CDR3 DNA: TGCGCCAGCAGCCAAGGATCCGGACAGGGTGGAAACACCATATATTTT; D gene: TRBD1; clone size: once; V gene: TRBV4-1; J gene: TRBJ1-3
CDR3 protein: CASSLGGTNYGYTF; CDR3 DNA: TGCGCCAGCAGCTTGGGAGGTACTAACTATGGCTACACCTTC; D gene: NA; clone size: few; V gene: TRBV5-1; J gene: TRBJ1-2
CDR3 protein: CASSPDNTHNSPLHF; CDR3 DNA: TGTGCCAGCTCACCGGACAATACGCATAATTCACCCCTCCACTTT; D gene: NA; clone size: NA; V gene: TRBV18; J gene: TRBJ1-6
CDR3 protein: CATSDPGLVDTQYF; CDR3 DNA: TGTGCCACCAGTGACCCGGGACTAGTGGATACGCAGTATTTT; D gene: TRBD2; clone size: NA; V gene: TRBV24-1; J gene: TRBJ2-3
CDR3 protein: CASNSGGEGSMTDTQYF; CDR3 DNA: TGCGCCAGCAATTCGGGGGGGGAAGGGAGTATGACAGATACGCAGTATTTT; D gene: TRBD2; clone size: NA; V gene: TRBV4-1; J gene: TRBJ2-3
CDR3 protein: CASSSGLTDTQYF; CDR3 DNA: TGCGCCAGCAGCTCGGGACTCACAGATACGCAGTATTTT; D gene: NA; clone size: once; V gene: TRBV5-1; J gene: TRBJ2-3
CDR3 protein: CASSRGQGRGQPQHF; CDR3 DNA: TGTGCCAGCAGCCGCGGACAGGGGAGAGGTCAGCCCCAGCATTTT; D gene: TRBD1; clone size: NA; V gene: TRBV3-1/TRBV3-2; J gene: TRBJ1-5
CDR3 protein: CASSVQGGEQFF; CDR3 DNA: TGTGCCAGCAGCGTCCAGGGGGGTGAGCAGTTCTTC; D gene: NA; clone size: NA; V gene: TRBV9; J gene: TRBJ2-1
CDR3 protein: CASSLILDRGNTEAFF; CDR3 DNA: TGCGCCAGCAGCCTTATCCTCGACAGGGGGAACACTGAAGCTTTCTTT; D gene: TRBD1; clone size: NA; V gene: TRBV4-1; J gene: TRBJ1-1
CDR3 protein: CATSRRTGNQETQYF; CDR3 DNA: TGTGCCACCAGCAGACGGACAGGGAACCAAGAGACCCAGTACTTC; D gene: TRBD1; clone size: NA; V gene: TRBV15; J gene: TRBJ2-5
CDR3 protein: CASSTRTGWGETQYF; CDR3 DNA: TGTGCCAGTAGTACCCGGACAGGGTGGGGAGAGACCCAGTACTTC; D gene: TRBD1; clone size: NA; V gene: TRBV19; J gene: TRBJ2-5
CDR3 protein: CASSPTDRVDYGYTF; CDR3 DNA: TGTGCCAGCTCACCAACAGACAGGGTGGACTATGGCTACACCTTC; D gene: TRBD1; clone size: few; V gene: TRBV18; J gene: TRBJ1-2
CDR3 protein: CASSAASGSNGELFF; CDR3 DNA: TGTGCCAGCAGTGCGGCTAGCGGGAGTAACGGGGAGCTGTTTTTT; D gene: TRBD2; clone size: NA; V gene: TRBV2; J gene: TRBJ2-2
CDR3 protein: CASRLAGGQGTGELFF; CDR3 DNA: TGTGCCAGCAGACTAGCGGGAGGGCAGGGCACCGGGGAGCTGTTTTTT; D gene: TRBD2; clone size: NA; V gene: TRBV11-2; J gene: TRBJ2-2
CDR3 protein: CARTTVTQYF; CDR3 DNA: TGTGCCAGAACCACGGTTACGCAGTATTTT; D gene: NA; clone size: NA; V gene: TRBV5-3; J gene: TRBJ2-3
CDR3 protein: CASSGGTSYTDTQYF; CDR3 DNA: TGTGCCAGCTCCGGCGGGACTAGCTACACAGATACGCAGTATTTT; D gene: TRBD2; clone size: NA; V gene: TRBV18; J gene: TRBJ2-3
CDR3 protein: CASTETGGPDTQYF; CDR3 DNA: TGTGCCAGCACCGAGACAGGGGGCCCAGATACGCAGTATTTT; D gene: TRBD1; clone size: NA; V gene: TRBV5-4; J gene: TRBJ2-3
CDR3 protein: CASSQDSGTAMNTEAFF; CDR3 DNA: TGTGCCAGCAGCCAAGACTCCGGGACAGCCATGAACACTGAAGCTTTCTTT; D gene: TRBD1; clone size: NA; V gene: TRBV14; J gene: TRBJ1-1
CDR3 protein: CASSPLAGTYGYTF; CDR3 DNA: TGCGCCAGCAGCCCCTTAGCTGGCACTTATGGCTACACCTTC; D gene: NA; clone size: NA; V gene: TRBV5-1; J gene: TRBJ1-2
CDR3 protein: CASSELKREGSDTQYF; CDR3 DNA: TGTGCCAGCAGTGAATTAAAGCGGGAGGGGTCGGATACGCAGTATTTT; D gene: TRBD2; clone size: NA; V gene: TRBV25-1; J gene: TRBJ2-3
CDR3 protein: CASRQDPGELFF; CDR3 DNA: TGTGCCAGCAGGCAGGATCCCGGGGAGCTGTTTTTT; D gene: NA; clone size: NA; V gene: TRBV12-3/TRBV12-4; J gene: TRBJ2-2
CDR3 protein: CATDPSGSSYNEQFF; CDR3 DNA: TGTGCCACAGACCCAAGCGGATCCTCCTACAATGAGCAGTTCTTC; D gene: NA; clone size: NA; V gene: TRBV28; J gene: TRBJ2-1
CDR3 protein: CASSVGPGGGYTF; CDR3 DNA: TGTGCCAGCAGCGTAGGACCAGGGGGCGGCTACACCTTC; D gene: TRBD1; clone size: NA; V gene: TRBV9; J gene: TRBJ1-2
CDR3 protein: CASSSGGTGLHEQYF; CDR3 DNA: TGCGCCAGCAGCTCGGGAGGGACAGGGTTGCACGAGCAGTACTTC; D gene: NA; clone size: few; V gene: TRBV5-1; J gene: TRBJ2-7
CDR3 protein: CASSPGQGASTDTQYF; CDR3 DNA: TGCGCCAGCAGCCCGGGACAGGGTGCTAGCACAGATACGCAGTATTTT; D gene: TRBD1; clone size: NA; V gene: TRBV5-1; J gene: TRBJ2-3
CDR3 protein: CAISNGLAGVTLTAGELFF; CDR3 DNA: TGTGCCATCAGTAACGGACTAGCGGGGGTAACCTTGACCGCCGGGGAGCTGTTTTTT; D gene: TRBD2; clone size: NA; V gene: TRBV10-3; J gene: TRBJ2-2
CDR3 protein: CASSSLVLDEQFF; CDR3 DNA: TGTGCCAGCAGTTCTCTAGTACTCGATGAGCAGTTCTTC; D gene: NA; clone size: NA; V gene: TRBV28; J gene: TRBJ2-1
CDR3 protein: CASSSRGWQETQYF; CDR3 DNA: TGTGCCAGCAGCTCTAGGGGTTGGCAAGAGACCCAGTACTTC; D gene: NA; clone size: NA; V gene: TRBV11-2; J gene: TRBJ2-5
CDR3 protein: CASSQDNSLNIQYF; CDR3 DNA: TGTGCCAGCAGCCAAGATAATTCCCTAAACATTCAGTACTTC; D gene: NA; clone size: NA; V gene: TRBV3-1/TRBV3-2; J gene: TRBJ2-4
CDR3 protein: CASSPGQRNTQYF; CDR3 DNA: TGTGCCAGCTCACCGGGACAACGAAATACGCAGTATTTT; D gene: NA; clone size: NA; V gene: TRBV18; J gene: TRBJ2-3
CDR3 protein: CASSEALRARVVVGYTF; CDR3 DNA: NA; D gene: NA; clone size: NA; V gene: TRBV6-1; J gene: TRBJ1-2
CDR3 protein: CASSRALYPAGSHEQYF; CDR3 DNA: TGTGCCAGCAGCCGCGCGTTATACCCGGCAGGGTCCCACGAGCAGTACTTC; D gene: NA; clone size: NA; V gene: TRBV13; J gene: TRBJ2-7
CDR3 protein: CASSPAAGGLFGTDTQYF; CDR3 DNA: TGTGCCAGCAGCCCGGCGGCGGGAGGCCTCTTTGGCACAGATACGCAGTATTTT; D gene: TRBD2; clone size: NA; V gene: TRBV5-4; J gene: TRBJ2-3
CDR3 protein: CASRTTLAGGRETQYF; CDR3 DNA: TGTGCCAGCAGGACAACTCTAGCGGGAGGGCGGGAGACCCAGTACTTC; D gene: TRBD2; clone size: few; V gene: TRBV28; J gene: TRBJ2-5
CDR3 protein: CASSEFVVRVNTEAFF; CDR3 DNA: TGTGCCAGCAGTGAATTTGTAGTGAGGGTGAACACTGAAGCTTTCTTT; D gene: NA; clone size: NA; V gene: TRBV2; J gene: TRBJ1-1
CDR3 protein: CASSIGRQGAWTGELFF; CDR3 DNA: TGTGCCAGTAGTATAGGGAGACAGGGGGCATGGACCGGGGAGCTGTTTTTT; D gene: TRBD1; clone size: once; V gene: TRBV19; J gene: TRBJ2-2
CDR3 protein: CASSLRYNEQFF; CDR3 DNA: TGTGCCAGCAGTTTGAGGTACAATGAGCAGTTCTTC; D gene: NA; clone size: NA; V gene: TRBV28; J gene: TRBJ2-1
CDR3 protein: CASSLLTGGLSPLHF; CDR3 DNA: TGTGCCAGCAGTTTATTGACAGGGGGCTTGTCACCCCTCCACTTT; D gene: TRBD1; clone size: NA; V gene: TRBV28; J gene: TRBJ1-6
CDR3 protein: CASSPPGFGNTIYF; CDR3 DNA: TGTGCCAGCAGCCCTCCAGGGTTTGGAAACACCATATATTTT; D gene: NA; clone size: NA; V gene: TRBV7-3; J gene: TRBJ1-3
CDR3 protein: CASAPLSGGRETQYF; CDR3 DNA: TGCGCCAGCGCCCCTTTGAGCGGGGGGCGGGAGACCCAGTACTTC; D gene: TRBD2; clone size: NA; V gene: TRBV4-1; J gene: TRBJ2-5
CDR3 protein: CATNPGTGWEQYF; CDR3 DNA: TGTGCCACAAACCCCGGGACAGGGTGGGAGCAGTACTTC; D gene: TRBD1; clone size: NA; V gene: TRBV6-5; J gene: TRBJ2-7
CDR3 protein: CASAMGASEIYTEAFF; CDR3 DNA: TGTGCCAGTGCTATGGGGGCGTCGGAAATATACACTGAAGCTTTCTTT; D gene: NA; clone size: NA; V gene: TRBV19; J gene: TRBJ1-1
CDR3 protein: CASSERGPGETDTQYF; CDR3 DNA: TGTGCCAGCAGTGAACGGGGTCCTGGGGAGACAGATACGCAGTATTTT; D gene: NA; clone size: once; V gene: TRBV25-1; J gene: TRBJ2-3
CDR3 protein: CASSVGWREQFF; CDR3 DNA: TGTGCCAGCAGCGTAGGTTGGAGGGAGCAGTTCTTC; D gene: NA; clone size: once; V gene: TRBV9; J gene: TRBJ2-1